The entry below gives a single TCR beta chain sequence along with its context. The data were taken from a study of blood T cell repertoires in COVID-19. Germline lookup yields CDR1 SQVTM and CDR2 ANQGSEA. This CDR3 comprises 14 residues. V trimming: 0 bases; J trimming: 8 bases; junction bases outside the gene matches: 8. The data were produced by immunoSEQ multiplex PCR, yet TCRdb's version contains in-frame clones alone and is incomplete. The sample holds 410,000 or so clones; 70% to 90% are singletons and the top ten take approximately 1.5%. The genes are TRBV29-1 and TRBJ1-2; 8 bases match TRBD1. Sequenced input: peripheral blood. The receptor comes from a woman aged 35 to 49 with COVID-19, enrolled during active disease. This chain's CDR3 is CSVEEPGQVSGYTF. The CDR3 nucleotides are TGCAGCGTTGAAGAACCGGGACAGGTCTCGGGCTACACCTTC.